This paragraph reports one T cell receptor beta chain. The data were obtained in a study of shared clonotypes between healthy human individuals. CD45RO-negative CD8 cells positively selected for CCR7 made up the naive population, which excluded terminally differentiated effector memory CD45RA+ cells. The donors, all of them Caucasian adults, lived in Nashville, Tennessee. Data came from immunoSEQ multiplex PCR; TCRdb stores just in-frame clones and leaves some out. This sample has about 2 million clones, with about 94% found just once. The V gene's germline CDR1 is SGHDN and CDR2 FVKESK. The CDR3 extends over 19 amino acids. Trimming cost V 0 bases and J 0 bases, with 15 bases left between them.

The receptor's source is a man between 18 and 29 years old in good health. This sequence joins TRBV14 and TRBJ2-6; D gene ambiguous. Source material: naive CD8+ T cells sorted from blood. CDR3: CASSQDYGVWISGANVLTF. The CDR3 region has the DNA TGTGCCAGCAGCCAAGATTATGGAGTCTGGATCTCTGGGGCCAACGTCCTGACTTTC.